Sequencing of this TCR beta chain was carried out in a study of post-analysis software for immune sequencing data. Findings of the study overall: Roughly five TRBV segments appeared more often in patients than in controls, and TRBV5-6, TRBV5-1 and TRBV20-1 were among these.

Note on this clonotype: Its matching antigen is unknown.

Between the trimmed V and J ends, which lost 4 bases and 5 bases, there was a span of 14 bases. Germline V gene lookup returns CDR1 LNHNV and CDR2 YYDKDF (reference sequence). The CDR3 sequence is 14 residues long. Unique molecular identifiers were built into the TCR beta cDNA libraries. TCRdb processed the PCR reads anew with MiXCR; each CDR3 protein has one entry. The top ten clones hold roughly 5% of a sample with some 800,000 distinct CDR3 sequences, roughly 46% of them seen once. V and J are TRBV15 and TRBJ2-5, with D unclear. The sequence derives from a girl aged 5-17 years with multiple sclerosis. Material for sequencing was blood. For the CDR3, the DNA is TGTGCCACCAGCAATACGATGGGTGGGGAGACCCAGTACTTC. Residues: CATSNTMGGETQYF.